These T cell receptor beta chains were read from a single sample in a study of cytotoxic CD8 clonotypes in ibrutinib-treated CLL. Generated by immunoSEQ multiplex PCR, the TCRdb table keeps only in-frame clones and is missing some. Here the sample spans 35,000 or so clones, about two thirds being singletons. Here the sequenced sample was PBMCs, taken at disease progression, from a patient treated with ibrutinib. All receptors come from a human donor with chronic lymphocytic leukemia. Each CDR3 is given with its conserved first and last residue. Fields, in order: D gene, J gene, V gene, clone size, CDR3 DNA, CDR3 protein. D genes are given only for firm matches. Expanded clones are given a class, and other clones once, few, many or no size at all.

>.|TRBJ1-2|TRBV9|.
TGTGCCAGCAGCGTTCGGACAGCCTATGGCTACACCTTC
CASSVRTAYGYTF
>.|TRBJ1-1|TRBV5-1|.
TGCGCCAGCAGCTTGGGTAACATGAACACTGAAGCTTTCTTT
CASSLGNMNTEAFF
>TRBD1|TRBJ2-7|TRBV2|.
TGTGCCAGCCGGACAGGGGGATGGGAGGAGCAGTACTTC
CASRTGGWEEQYF
>TRBD1|TRBJ2-7|TRBV5-1|.
TGCGCCAGCAGCTTGGGGGACAGGGCACCCTACGAGCAGTACTTC
CASSLGDRAPYEQYF
>TRBD2|TRBJ2-1|TRBV18|.
TGTGCCACCTCCCCCGGGGAGGGGTACAATGAGCAGTTCTTC
CATSPGEGYNEQFF
>.|TRBJ2-3|TRBV14|.
TGTGCCAGCAGCCAAGGGCCCCGGAGGGGCACAGATACGCAGTATTTT
CASSQGPRRGTDTQYF
>.|TRBJ2-2|TRBV9|few
TGTGCCAGCAGCCCTGGAGGGGGAAGAACCGGGGAGCTGTTTTTT
CASSPGGGRTGELFF
>.|TRBJ1-5|TRBV28|.
TGTGCCAGCAGCAATGGGGGACCGAGCAATCAGCCCCAGCATTTT
CASSNGGPSNQPQHF
>.|TRBJ1-6|TRBV7-9|.
TGTGCCAGCAGCTTAGTTGGGGGGAATTCACCCCTCCACTTT
CASSLVGGNSPLHF
>.|TRBJ2-5|TRBV5-1|.
TGCGCCAGCATGGGGAATGCGGGACAAACCCAAGAGACCCAGTACTTC
CASMGNAGQTQETQYF
>TRBD2|TRBJ2-1|TRBV10-2|.
TGCGCCAGCAAGCGGACTAGCGGGGATGTAAATGAGCAGTTCTTC
CASKRTSGDVNEQFF
>.|TRBJ1-1|TRBV5-5|.
TGTGCCAGCAGCTTGGGGGTACAGGGTGGAGGTGTGAACACTGAAGCTTTCTTT
CASSLGVQGGGVNTEAFF
>TRBD2|TRBJ2-3|TRBV4-2|few
TGTGCCAGCAGCCCAGAGTGGAGGCTAGCGGGGGCTCTTATGGGAGATACGCAGTATTTT
CASSPEWRLAGALMGDTQYF
>.|TRBJ2-5|TRBV7-9|.
TGTGCCAGCAGCTTCGGGGAGACCCAGTACTTC
CASSFGETQYF
>.|TRBJ1-1|TRBV19|few
TGTGCCAGTAGTATGGGACTGAACACTGAAGCTTTCTTT
CASSMGLNTEAFF
>TRBD1|TRBJ2-7|TRBV5-1|.
TGCGCCAGCAGCTTGCTAGGGGGCCCCTACGAGCAGTACTTC
CASSLLGGPYEQYF
>TRBD1|TRBJ1-2|TRBV27|.
TGTGCCAGCAGGGGGTCGGGACAGACCTATGGCTACACCTTC
CASRGSGQTYGYTF
>.|TRBJ1-2|TRBV6-1|once
TGTGCCAGCACCCAAGAGACGGATTATGGCTACACCTTC
CASTQETDYGYTF
>TRBD1|TRBJ1-5|TRBV2|.
TGTGCCAGCAGTGGTACAGGGGGGGGAGGTCAGCCCCAGCATTTT
CASSGTGGGGQPQHF
>TRBD1|TRBJ2-7|TRBV19|.
TGTGCCAGTAGTATGGCCGGGACAGGGGGCTACGAGCAGTACTTC
CASSMAGTGGYEQYF
>TRBD2|TRBJ2-5|TRBV7-9|.
TGTGCCAGCAGCTTAGGACTAGCGGGAGAGACCCAGTACTTC
CASSLGLAGETQYF
>TRBD1|TRBJ1-1|TRBV6-1|.
TGTGCCAGCACTGCGGGACAGACGAACACTGAAGCTTTCTTT
CASTAGQTNTEAFF
>.|TRBJ1-2|TRBV6-5|.
TGTGCCAGCAGTCGCGACCCCTACAGGGGCTACACCTTC
CASSRDPYRGYTF